This section outlines one T cell receptor beta chain sequence together with its context. This sample is drawn from a study of blood T cell repertoires in COVID-19. Generated by immunoSEQ multiplex PCR, the TCRdb table keeps only in-frame clones and is missing some. Among some 100,000 clones listed, 88% were seen once. Unmatched junction bases numbered 14, after V lost 4 bases and J lost 7 bases. Germline lookup yields CDR1 LGHDT and CDR2 YNNKEL (reference sequence). The CDR3 runs to 16 residues. Sequencing was done on a sample of peripheral blood. The receptor was isolated from a human donor in a cohort sampled during active COVID-19. The chain joins TRBV3-1 (or the pseudogene TRBV3-2) to TRBJ2-7, with 9 bases fitting TRBD1. CDR3 in DNA: TGTGCCAGCAGCCTCGGGTCCGGGACAGGGTCTGAGGAGCAGTACTTC. Its protein product is CASSLGSGTGSEEQYF.